This is a list of T cell receptor beta chains from one sample in a study of T cell repertoires in cytomegalovirus infection. TCRdb called the reads again in MiXCR, with one record for every CDR3 protein. The sample shows around 740,000 distinct CDR3 sequences, approximately 34% of them seen only once. The sample taken for sequencing was PBMCs. These TCRs come from a human donor in good health (CMV status not recorded). Some clones in this sample may be carry-over from other donors' samples. CDR3s include the opening cysteine and the closing phenylalanine or tryptophan. The D gene is left open where the match is weak. Clone size is stated in some rows and not others, as once, few, many or a class when expanded.

d_call | j_call | clone_size | v_call | cdr3_length | cdr3_nt | cdr3_aa
TRBD2 | TRBJ2-2 | . | TRBV2 | 17 | TGTGCCAGCAAGAGGGTAGCGGGCCAATCGAACACCGGGGAGCTGTTTTTT | CASKRVAGQSNTGELFF
. | TRBJ2-3 | few | TRBV4-1 | 14 | TGCGCCAGCAGCCAAGTGGAGGGCTCAGATACGCAGTATTTT | CASSQVEGSDTQYF
. | TRBJ1-3 | . | TRBV7-9 | 16 | TGTGCCAGCAGCTCTGGACAGCCGGTTGCGGAAAACACCATATATTTT | CASSSGQPVAENTIYF
. | TRBJ2-2 | . | TRBV11-2 | 16 | TGTGCCAGCAGCCCCATCGGAGGGCAGAACACCGGGGAGCTGTTTTTT | CASSPIGGQNTGELFF
. | TRBJ1-4 | . | TRBV27 | 15 | TGTGCCAGCAAAGGGACAAGATCCCGTAATGAAAAACTGTTTTTT | CASKGTRSRNEKLFF
TRBD2 | TRBJ2-3 | . | TRBV14 | 15 | TGTGCCAGCAGCCGACTAGCGGACCGCACAGATACGCAGTATTTT | CASSRLADRTDTQYF
TRBD1 | TRBJ2-7 | few | TRBV4-1 | 14 | TGCGCCAGCAGCCAACAGGGGGCCGCCTACGAGCAGTACTTC | CASSQQGAAYEQYF
. | TRBJ2-7 | few | TRBV4-1 | 16 | TGCGCCAGCAGCCAAGATTTCGGGACTCCAGGGGGGGAGCAGTACTTC | CASSQDFGTPGGEQYF
. | TRBJ2-7 | . | TRBV14 | 15 | TGTGCCAGCAGCCAGACACAGGGTCTTTCCTACGAGCAGTACTTC | CASSQTQGLSYEQYF
. | TRBJ2-1 | . | TRBV19 | 13 | TGTGCCAGTAGACCCTTAACGAGGAATGAGCAGTTCTTC | CASRPLTRNEQFF
TRBD1 | TRBJ1-6 | many | TRBV18 | 14 | TGTGCCAGCTCGGGACAGGGATCGAATTCACCCCTCCACTTT | CASSGQGSNSPLHF
. | TRBJ2-7 | many | TRBV7-8 | 14 | TGTGCCAGCAGCCCACGGGACGGCCTCTACGAGCAGTACTTC | CASSPRDGLYEQYF
. | TRBJ2-5 | many | TRBV25-1 | 12 | TGTGCCAGCAGTGACCAGCAAGAGACCCAGTACTTC | CASSDQQETQYF
. | TRBJ1-5 | . | TRBV5-6 | 14 | TGTGCCAGCAGCTTGGGTAGCCAGGGCCAGCCCCAGCATTTT | CASSLGSQGQPQHF
. | TRBJ2-2 | . | TRBV20-1 | 13 | TGCAGTGCTGTAGCAGGGGTTTCCGGGGAGCTGTTTTTT | CSAVAGVSGELFF
. | TRBJ2-3 | many | TRBV7-6 | 16 | TGTGCCAGCAGCTTAGAGAGAGGACTACACACAGATACGCAGTATTTT | CASSLERGLHTDTQYF
. | TRBJ1-3 | . | TRBV9 | 13 | TGTGCCAGTAAAGAGGGGGGCGGAAACACCATATATTTT | CASKEGGGNTIYF
. | TRBJ2-5 | few | TRBV7-3 | 15 | TGTGCCAGCAGCTTAACCCCGGGACCACGGGAGACCCAGTACTTC | CASSLTPGPRETQYF
. | TRBJ2-5 | . | TRBV20-1 | 12 | TGCAGTGCTAGGGAGGGAGGAGAGACCCAGTACTTC | CSAREGGETQYF
TRBD2 | TRBJ2-3 | few | TRBV6-2/TRBV6-3 | 15 | TGTGCCAGCAGTTACTCGACGGGAGGCCCAGATACGCAGTATTTT | CASSYSTGGPDTQYF
. | TRBJ1-4 | . | TRBV19 | 15 | TGTGCCAGTAGTTCATCTCTCGGGGTATACGAAAAACTGTTTTTT | CASSSSLGVYEKLFF
. | TRBJ1-6 | . | TRBV12-3/TRBV12-4 | 12 | TGTGCCAGCAGTTTACCCGCCAGGCTACTCCACTTT | CASSLPARLLHF
TRBD1 | TRBJ2-2 | few | TRBV12-5 | 15 | TGTGCTAGTGCCTCGGGACAGGGGTTATCCGGGGAGCTGTTTTTT | CASASGQGLSGELFF
. | TRBJ1-1 | many | TRBV12-3/TRBV12-4 | 15 | TGTGCCAGCAGTTTACCTGGGACCGCCAACACTGAAGCTTTCTTT | CASSLPGTANTEAFF
TRBD2 | TRBJ2-1 | few | TRBV6-4 | 19 | TGTGCCAGCACGAAGACTAGCGGGGGGGCGTCTAGCCGGTACAATGAGCAGTTCTTC | CASTKTSGGASSRYNEQFF
. | TRBJ2-7 | few | TRBV6-1 | 13 | TGTGCCAGCAGTGGCCAAACCCAAGGCGAGCAGTACTTC | CASSGQTQGEQYF
. | TRBJ1-1 | . | TRBV28 | 14 | TGTGCCAGCATTCTGGAGAGATTGAACACTGAAGCTTTCTTT | CASILERLNTEAFF
. | TRBJ1-1 | few | TRBV7-6 | 14 | TGTGCCAGCAGCTTATTAGGTATGGGGGGCGAAGCTTTCTTT | CASSLLGMGGEAFF
. | TRBJ2-3 | few | TRBV7-9 | 15 | TGTGCCAGCAGCTTTGACCGTGGAGGGACAGATACGCAGTATTTT | CASSFDRGGTDTQYF
TRBD2 | TRBJ2-4 | . | TRBV6-1 | 19 | TGTGCCAGCAGTGAAGCGCTTCCTCTAGCGGGGCTAGCCAAAAACATTCAGTACTTC | CASSEALPLAGLAKNIQYF
TRBD2 | TRBJ2-1 | . | TRBV4-1 | 16 | TGCGCCAGCAGCCAAGTATATAGCGGGGGGGCCAATGAGCAGTTCTTC | CASSQVYSGGANEQFF
. | TRBJ2-3 | . | TRBV20-1 | 13 | TGCAGTGCCCCTGGCGTGAGGACAGATACGCAGTATTTT | CSAPGVRTDTQYF
TRBD1 | TRBJ2-1 | . | TRBV27 | 15 | TGTGCCAGCAGTTCCATGGACAGGCCCTACAATGAGCAGTTCTTC | CASSSMDRPYNEQFF
TRBD2 | TRBJ2-1 | . | TRBV4-1 | 16 | TGCGCCAGCAGCCAACTCGAGCGGGGGCTAGGCCATGAGCAGTTCTTC | CASSQLERGLGHEQFF
TRBD1 | TRBJ2-7 | few | TRBV7-2 | 14 | TGTGCCAGCAGTTCCGCTTTTGACAGGGGCGAGCAGTACTTC | CASSSAFDRGEQYF
TRBD2 | TRBJ2-7 | few | TRBV6-5 | 15 | TGTGCCAGCAGTTACACGACTAGCGGGAGCGGCGAGCAGTACTTC | CASSYTTSGSGEQYF